One and the same sample provided the 15 T cell receptor beta chains below, sequenced in a study of breast tumors, draining lymph nodes, adjacent tissues. Axillary draining lymph nodes of breast cancer patients supplied the node samples. TCRdb passed the multiplex PCR reads through MiXCR, listing each CDR3 protein once. The sample yields about 100,000 distinct CDR3 sequences, 20% to 25% seen once. Sequenced material: axillary lymph node tissue. These receptors came from a female donor with breast cancer. Some clones in this sample may be carry-over from other donors' samples.

The V gene is TRBV2, the J gene TRBJ2-7; D is unresolved. This CDR3 region has 14 residues. V dropped 1 base and J dropped 4 bases, with 11 bases sitting between them. Looked up from germline, CDR1 is SNHLY and CDR2 is FYNNEI. The CDR3 DNA reads as TGTGCCAGCAGTGAAGGCCAGGACCCTTACGAGCAGTACTTC. Its translation: CASSEGQDPYEQYF. The variable domain in full, completed from reference TRBV2 and TRBJ2-7, reads EPEVTQTPSHQVTQMGQEVILRCVPISNHLYFYWYRQILGQKVEFLVSFYNNEISEKSEIFDDQFSVERPDGSNFTLKIRSTKLEDSAMYFCASSEGQDPYEQYFGPGTRLTVT.

As for this clonotype: Being one base from a much bigger clone, this may be a read error. The genes are TRBV2 and TRBJ1-5, with 8 bases matching TRBD1. Germline V gives CDR1 SNHLY, CDR2 FYNNEI. The CDR3 sequence is 15 residues long. The CDR3 sequence is CASRVQGGSNQPQRF. DNA of the CDR3: TGTGCCAGCAGGGTACAGGGGGGGAGCAATCAGCCCCAGCGTTTT.

This clonotype was found many times. This sequence joins TRBV19 and TRBJ1-5; 10 bases line up with TRBD1. The J segment lost 4 bases and the V segment lost 4 bases, leaving 7 bases of the junction unmatched. Germline CDR1 is LNHDA and CDR2 is SQIVND (reference sequence). The CDR3 loop spans 16 amino acids. The CDR3 nucleotides are TGTGCCAGTAGTAAGGGCCGGGACAGGGGAAATCAGCCCCAGCATTTT. As protein: CASSKGRDRGNQPQHF.

To note about this clonotype: No conserved phenylalanine or tryptophan is present at the end of the CDR3, so a read error is the likely explanation. The rearrangement joins TRBV9 to TRBJ1-2; D is perhaps TRBD1 (6 bases). Germline CDR1 and CDR2: SGDLS and YYNGEE. This CDR3 is built from 16 residues. V was pared by 5 bases and J by 4 bases, with 21 bases between. This CDR3 is CASSPAGAGETYGYTL. The CDR3 DNA reads as TGTGCCAGCAGTCCTGCAGGGGCAGGGGAGACCTATGGCTACACCCTC.

This clonotype was counted between two and nine times. The chain has TRBV20-1 and TRBJ1-1, with D tentatively TRBD1 (5 bases). Trimming removed 2 bases at V and 4 bases at J, with 17 bases between. Germline CDR1 DFQATT, CDR2 SNEGSKA (reference sequence). The CDR3 is made up of 15 amino acids. Here the CDR3 DNA reads TGCAGTGCTAGACCTATGGGGGGGGTAAGCACTGAAGCTTTCTTT. It yields the protein CSARPMGGVSTEAFF.

The genes are TRBV5-1 and TRBJ2-2; D may match TRBD1 or TRBD2 (5 bases each). The length of the CDR3 is 14 residues. In germline, CDR1 is SGHRS, CDR2 YFSETQ. With 4 bases removed from V and 4 bases from J, the gap between germline ends came to 11 bases. The CDR3 region is CASSPGTPTGELFF. DNA for the CDR3: TGCGCCAGCAGCCCGGGGACGCCCACCGGGGAGCTGTTTTTT.

Ten or more counts support this clonotype. This chain connects TRBV3-1 to TRBJ2-5; D ambiguous. The CDR3 is 15 amino acids. Trimming took 4 bases from V and 3 from J, leaving 15 bases between them. Germline V gives CDR1 LGHDT, CDR2 YNNKEL (reference sequence). The CDR3 loop reads CASSRALDGEETQYF. The DNA for the CDR3 is TGTGCCAGCAGCCGGGCCCTGGACGGAGAAGAGACCCAGTACTTC.

This clonotype was seen at least ten times. The chain has TRBV28 and TRBJ1-6, with TRBD1 matching 9 bases. Looked up from germline, CDR1 is MDHEN and CDR2 is SYDVKM. CDR3 size: 13 residues. V trimming: 8 bases; J trimming: 6 bases; junction bases outside the gene matches: 2. CDR3 DNA sequence: TGTGCCAGCTTGGACAGGGGTAATTCACCCCTCCACTTT. The encoded protein is CASLDRGNSPLHF. Complete variable domain (other parts from reference TRBV28 and TRBJ1-6): DVKVTQSSRYLVKRTGEKVFLECVQDMDHENMFWYRQDPGLGLRLIYFSYDVKMKEKGDIPEGYSVSREKKERFSLILESASTNQTSMYLCASLDRGNSPLHFGNGTRLTVT.

There are many counts of this clonotype. The chain recombines TRBV5-6 with TRBJ1-2; a weak D match, TRBD1 (6 bases). Trimming stripped 4 bases from V and 7 bases from J, with 20 bases between. The CDR3 contains 15 residues. The V gene's germline CDR1 is SGHDT and CDR2 YYEEEE. This CDR3 reads CASSLDLQGEVGYTF. For the CDR3, the DNA is TGTGCCAGCAGCCTAGATTTACAGGGTGAGGTTGGCTACACCTTC.

This clonotype was found many times. V usage is TRBV7-3 and J usage is TRBJ2-1; 7 bases line up with TRBD2. V lost 2 bases, J lost 6 bases, and 4 bases stayed unmatched. Germline V CDR1 and CDR2: SGHTA, FQGTGA. CDR3 size: 14 residues. The CDR3 protein is CASSLRDYGNEQFF. Here the CDR3 DNA reads TGTGCCAGCAGCTTACGGGACTATGGCAATGAGCAGTTCTTC.

At least ten counts were recorded for this clonotype. The V and J genes are TRBV5-4 and TRBJ2-7, with 7 bases lining up with TRBD1. The germline V gene encodes CDR1 SGHNT and CDR2 YYREEE (reference sequence). This CDR3 contains 14 residues. With V trimmed by 4 bases and J by 3 bases, 7 bases remained unmatched. In nucleotides, the CDR3 is TGTGCCAGCAGCAGACAGGGATTCGACTACGAGCAGTACTTC. Its protein is CASSRQGFDYEQYF.

As concerns this clonotype: A read error may explain this, as a much larger clone is one base away. The chain links TRBV4-1 to TRBJ1-5; D remains ambiguous. Germline CDR1 is MGHRA and CDR2 is YSYEKL. The CDR3 extends over 15 amino acids. The CDR3 coding sequence is TGCGCCAGCAGCCAAGAGGAGGGCCGAAATCGGCCCCAGCATTTT. This gives the protein CASSQEEGRNRPQHF.

This clonotype occurred many times. This chain connects TRBV6-2 or TRBV6-3 to TRBJ2-7; 8 bases line up with TRBD1. V lost 2 bases, J lost 2 bases, and 8 bases stayed unmatched. CDR3 length: 16 residues. Germline assignment: CDR1 MNHEY and CDR2 SVGEGT. The CDR3 loop reads CASSYPRDRIAYEQYF. In DNA, the CDR3 is TGTGCCAGCAGTTACCCCCGGGACAGGATCGCCTACGAGCAGTACTTC.

In the case of this clonotype: The junction departs from germline at one end; a sequencing error may be responsible. The chain recombines TRBV7-7 with TRBJ2-2; D is perhaps TRBD1 (6 bases). CDR1 is SSHAT, CDR2 FNYEAQ, per germline (reference sequence). The CDR3 has 15 amino acids. The CDR3 nucleotides read TGTGCTAGCAGCTTAGTGGCAGGGGCCGGCGGGGAGCTGTTTTTT. As protein: CASSLVAGAGGELFF.

Many counts were recorded for this clonotype. The V and J genes are TRBV2 and TRBJ2-7; a possible D gene is TRBD1 (6 bases). The germline CDR1 and CDR2 sequences are SNHLY and FYNNEI. The CDR3 sequence is 13 residues long. Trimming removed 8 bases at V and 3 bases at J, with 14 bases between. The CDR3 DNA reads as TGTGCCAGCGAGGACAGCACAAGCTACGAGCAGTACTTC. Its protein is CASEDSTSYEQYF.